These 32 T cell receptor beta chains originate from one sample sequenced in a study of shared clonotypes between healthy human individuals (TCRdb year 2020). Receptors were amplified or captured by the immunoSEQ multiplex PCR assay. TCRdb retrieved this table from immuneACCESS and kept in-frame rearrangements only. Not all clones are present; in checked studies, unresolved V genes account for under half, and no reason is known for the remainder. The sample profile shows about 1 million clones; approximately 72% of them were found once. Jointly, the top ten make up 1.4% to 1.5% of the sample. The sample consisted of memory CD4+ T cells sorted from blood. The cell subset or site label of this sample denotes: CD45RA-negative fraction. Receptor source: a man younger than 35 in good health.

In its sample, this clone was seen once. The chain employs TRBV5-4 and TRBJ2-7, with D possibly matching TRBD2 (7 bases). In germline, CDR1 is SGHNT, CDR2 YYREEE (reference sequence). Trimming stripped 0 bases from V and 6 bases from J, with 16 bases between. The CDR3 runs to 15 residues. The CDR3 region has the DNA TGTGCCAGCAGCTTGGATGCCGGGGGGCTCGGCGAGCAGTACTTC. The encoded protein is CASSLDAGGLGEQYF.

The chain joins TRBV19 to TRBJ1-1; the D gene is possibly TRBD1 (5 bases). This CDR3 region has 15 residues. Looked up from germline, CDR1 is LNHDA and CDR2 is SQIVND (reference sequence). The ends were cut back, 1 base at V and 4 bases at J, with 13 bases in the middle. CDR3 loop: CASSIVGRDSTEAFF. Here the CDR3 DNA reads TGTGCCAGTAGTATAGTGGGCAGGGATAGCACTGAAGCTTTCTTT.

There are a few counts of this clone. The genes are TRBV15 and TRBJ1-1; possible D gene TRBD1, 6 bases. The V and J ends lost 2 bases and 2 bases respectively, with 15 bases between them. The CDR3 loop spans 16 amino acids. CDR1 LNHNV and CDR2 YYDKDF come from the germline V gene (reference sequence). The CDR3 is CATSRLQGLKNTEAFF. CDR3 nucleotide sequence: TGTGCCACCAGCAGACTCCAGGGGTTAAAAAACACTGAAGCTTTCTTT.

V is TRBV11-2 and J is TRBJ1-1, with a possible D match to TRBD1 (6 bases). Trimming removed 4 bases at V and 5 bases at J, with 11 bases between. Germline V gives CDR1 SGHAT, CDR2 FQNNGV. The CDR3 totals 13 residues. The CDR3 coding sequence is TGTGCCAGCAGCTGGAACAGGGTAACTGAAGCTTTCTTT. It is translated as CASSWNRVTEAFF.

This chain uses TRBV6-5 with TRBJ1-2, with TRBD1 matching 9 bases. This CDR3 has 16 amino acids. V shed 3 bases and J 4 bases; nucleotides not matched to a gene: 9. In germline, CDR1 is MNHEY, CDR2 SVGAGI. CDR3 sequence: CASSYASDRGGYGYTF. The CDR3 DNA sequence: TGTGCCAGCAGTTATGCATCGGACAGGGGAGGCTATGGCTACACCTTC.

V and J are TRBV7-9 and TRBJ2-5; perhaps TRBD2 as D (6 bases). Trimming removed 5 bases from V and 4 bases from J, with 11 bases in between. CDR1 and CDR2 (germline): SEHNR, FQNEAQ (reference sequence). CDR3 length: 13 amino acids. The CDR3 DNA reads as TGTGCCAGCAGCCGCCAGGGAGGAGAGACCCAGTACTTC. Translated, it gives CASSRQGGETQYF.

The rearrangement joins TRBV30 to TRBJ2-5, with 9 positions matching TRBD2. The CDR3 has 15 residues. Germline-derived CDR1 and CDR2 are GTSNPN and SVGIG (reference sequence). V trimming: 3 bases; J trimming: 5 bases; junction bases outside the gene matches: 10. The CDR3 loop reads CAWSLGAGGGETQYF. CDR3 DNA sequence: TGTGCCTGGAGCCTAGGAGCGGGGGGAGGGGAGACCCAGTACTTC.

J is TRBJ2-3 and V is TRBV5-1; 9 bases fit TRBD2. Germline V gene lookup returns CDR1 SGHRS and CDR2 YFSETQ. This CDR3 has 16 residues. V was pared by 0 bases and J by 6 bases, with 8 bases of the junction left unmatched. CDR3 bases: TGCGCCAGCAGCTTGGGTGCGGGGGGGCGATTGGATACGCAGTATTTT. Residues: CASSLGAGGRLDTQYF.

The J gene is TRBJ2-7, the V gene TRBV4-3, with 8 bases matching TRBD2. Trimming removed 0 bases from V and 3 bases from J; junction bases left unmatched: 4. The V gene's germline CDR1 is LGHNA and CDR2 YSLEER. The CDR3 has 15 residues. Here the CDR3 DNA reads TGCGCCAGCAGCCAAGATACACTAGCGGACTACGAGCAGTACTTC. This codes for CASSQDTLADYEQYF.

This clone was observed at least ten times. The chain carries TRBV6-1 and TRBJ1-1; tentative D call: TRBD1 (6 bases). In germline, CDR1 is MNHNS, CDR2 SASEGT. This CDR3 contains 14 residues. V gave up 5 bases and J gave up 0 bases, with 10 bases separating them. The CDR3 DNA reads TGTGCCAGCAGTACAGGGCTTTTGAACACTGAAGCTTTCTTT. This gives the protein CASSTGLLNTEAFF.

The table lists this clone with a count of one. This chain links TRBV29-1 with TRBJ1-4; D gene ambiguous. The CDR3 length is 13 residues. The V gene lost 4 bases and the J gene lost 4 bases, with 10 bases spanning the gap. Germline V CDR1 and CDR2: SQVTM, ANQGSEA. CDR3 DNA sequence: TGCAGCGTTGGGGTAGGAGATAATGAAAAACTGTTTTTT. This gives the protein CSVGVGDNEKLFF.

In its sample, this clone was seen a few times. Different DNA sequences within this sample yield the same CDR3. The chain employs TRBV2 and TRBJ1-5; D is ambiguous. Trimming cost V 4 bases and J 4 bases, with 5 bases left between them. The CDR3 contains 12 residues. Germline CDR1 is SNHLY and CDR2 is FYNNEI. In DNA form, the CDR3 reads TGTGCCAGCAGTGGGAATAATCAGCCCCAGCATTTT. Protein product: CASSGNNQPQHF.

The CDR3 DNA follows: TGTGCCAGCAGCCCGGACAGGGCAGGTGAAAAACTGTTTTTT. Protein: CASSPDRAGEKLFF. The J gene is TRBJ1-4, the V gene TRBV7-9; 8 bases fit TRBD1. Trimming took 5 bases from V and 7 from J; bases not matched to a gene: 6. Germline assignment: CDR1 SEHNR and CDR2 FQNEAQ (reference sequence). CDR3 length: 14 residues.

On this clone: The sample contains more than one DNA sequence encoding this CDR3. The rearrangement joins TRBV6-5 to TRBJ1-2; D remains ambiguous. CDR1 is MNHEY and CDR2 is SVGAGI in the germline V gene. Deletions cut 0 bases from V and 4 bases from J, with 9 bases between. CDR3 length equals 14 residues. The CDR3: CASSYSASSYGYTF. The CDR3 nucleotides are TGTGCCAGCAGTTACTCGGCCAGTTCCTATGGCTACACCTTC.

This clone was counted a few times. The chain has TRBV29-1 and TRBJ1-1; unclear D gene. The CDR3 has 13 amino acids. The germline V and J ends were trimmed by 1 base and 4 bases, with 10 bases remaining between them. Germline V CDR1 and CDR2: SQVTM, ANQGSEA. The chain's CDR3 is CSVEVGWGTEAFF. The CDR3 DNA sequence: TGCAGCGTTGAAGTGGGTTGGGGCACTGAAGCTTTCTTT.

The chain is built from TRBV30 and TRBJ2-3; 11 bases fit TRBD2. The V gene's germline CDR1 is GTSNPN and CDR2 SVGIG (reference sequence). The CDR3 loop spans 14 amino acids. V shed 0 bases, J shed 7 bases, and the junction held 3 bases outside the gene matches. The CDR3 DNA sequence: TGTGCCTGGAGTGTAACTAGCGGGAGCAATACGCAGTATTTT. It specifies CAWSVTSGSNTQYF.

The rearrangement joins TRBV5-6 to TRBJ1-6; D remains unclear. CDR1 and CDR2 from the germline V gene are SGHDT and YYEEEE. Trimming took off 0 bases at V and 6 bases at J, with 10 bases between the two ends. The CDR3 covers 15 residues. The CDR3 DNA is TGTGCCAGCAGCTTGGAACCCTGGGGTAATTCACCCCTCCACTTT. It yields the protein CASSLEPWGNSPLHF.

This clone was seen only a few times. This chain connects TRBV2 to TRBJ1-1, with unresolved D. This CDR3 spans 13 amino acids. V shed 7 bases and J shed 3 bases, with 12 bases lying between them. The germline V gene has CDR1 SNHLY and CDR2 FYNNEI. The CDR3 is CASNSGRYTEAFF. CDR3 sequence (DNA): TGTGCCAGCAACTCGGGGAGATACACTGAAGCTTTCTTT.

The chain is built from TRBV4-3 and TRBJ2-1; unclear D gene. With 5 bases removed from V and 3 bases from J, the gap between germline ends came to 17 bases. Germline V CDR1 and CDR2: LGHNA, YSLEER. The CDR3 has 16 residues. The CDR3, as DNA: TGCGCCAGCAGCACGGGTAACGGCCCCTACTACAATGAGCAGTTCTTC. Its translation is CASSTGNGPYYNEQFF.

The chain combines TRBV7-9 with TRBJ2-7; 8 positions agree with TRBD1. V lost 1 base, J lost 2 bases, and 1 base stayed unmatched. Per germline, CDR1 SEHNR and CDR2 FQNEAQ (reference sequence). The CDR3 totals 14 residues. CDR3 protein: CASSLVQGAYEQYF. The CDR3 nucleotides are TGTGCCAGCAGCTTAGTACAGGGGGCCTACGAGCAGTACTTC.

The CDR3 is CASSSRGGEAFF. The CDR3 nucleotides read TGTGCCAGCAGCTCCAGGGGGGGAGAAGCTTTCTTT. The chain has TRBV7-9 and TRBJ1-1, with 7 bases aligning to TRBD1. The J segment lost 8 bases and the V segment lost 4 bases, leaving 4 bases of the junction unmatched. Germline assignment: CDR1 SEHNR and CDR2 FQNEAQ (reference sequence). The CDR3 is 12 amino acids.

This sequence joins TRBV7-2 and TRBJ1-2; D remains unclear. CDR1 and CDR2 from the germline V gene are SGHTA and FQGNSA. Deletions cut 5 bases from V and 2 bases from J, with 6 bases between. CDR3 length: 12 amino acids. The CDR3 nucleotides are TGTGCCAGCAGCCCCATGAACTATGGCTACACCTTC. It codes for CASSPMNYGYTF.

The genes are TRBV10-3 and TRBJ1-1; possibly TRBD1 for D (5 bases). V lost 5 bases and J lost 1, with 11 bases in between. Germline values: CDR1 ENHRY, CDR2 SYGVKD. The CDR3 sequence is 14 residues long. The CDR3 bases are TGTGCCATCAGTTGGGAGGGGCCGAACACTGAAGCTTTCTTT. Its protein product is CAISWEGPNTEAFF.

In the case of this clone: This specimen includes other DNA sequences encoding the same CDR3. The chain links TRBV18 to TRBJ1-2; tentatively, D is TRBD1 (6 bases). The CDR3 is 13 amino acids. Germline values: CDR1 KGHSH, CDR2 LQKENI. V was trimmed by 3 bases and J by 3 bases, leaving 8 bases between them. The CDR3 here is CASSPTGDYGYTF. The CDR3 DNA reads TGTGCCAGCTCACCGACAGGCGACTATGGCTACACCTTC.

The chain uses TRBV6-1 and TRBJ2-4; 11 bases fit TRBD2. CDR1 MNHNS and CDR2 SASEGT come from the germline V gene. With 0 bases clipped from V and 0 bases from J, the junction kept 1 base outside the gene matches. The CDR3 spans 17 residues. The CDR3 spells CASSEAGLAAAKNIQYF. The CDR3 DNA reads as TGTGCCAGCAGTGAAGCGGGACTAGCGGCAGCCAAAAACATTCAGTACTTC.

This chain uses TRBV18 with TRBJ1-5; 7 bases align to TRBD1. Germline CDR1 reads KGHSH; CDR2 reads LQKENI. V lost 1 base to trimming and J lost 3 bases; unmatched junction nucleotides: 6. This CDR3 is 16 amino acids long. The CDR3 sequence: CASSPLGQSPNQPQHF. For the CDR3, the DNA is TGTGCCAGCTCACCACTGGGACAGAGCCCCAATCAGCCCCAGCATTTT.

The chain combines TRBV7-3 with TRBJ1-3; unclear D gene. The length of the CDR3 is 13 residues. Germline-derived CDR1 and CDR2 are SGHTA and FQGTGA. V lost 5 bases and J lost 3, with 8 bases in between. The CDR3: CASSPASGNTIYF. CDR3 in DNA: TGTGCCAGCAGCCCCGCTAGTGGAAACACCATATATTTT.

This chain joins TRBV19 and TRBJ1-5; D perhaps matches TRBD1 (5 bases). Deletions cut 9 bases from V and 4 bases from J, with 19 bases between. The CDR3 runs to 15 residues. Germline assignment: CDR1 LNHDA and CDR2 SQIVND (reference sequence). CDR3 in DNA: TGTGCCAGCAAAGAGACAGTTTCGGGAAATCAGCCCCAGCATTTT. The encoded protein is CASKETVSGNQPQHF.

This chain links TRBV6-5 with TRBJ1-1; D is unclear. CDR3 length: 16 residues. V was clipped by 0 bases and J by 5 bases, with 16 bases between them. The germline V gene has CDR1 MNHEY and CDR2 SVGAGI. CDR3: CASSYSLRGWDTEAFF. CDR3 in DNA: TGTGCCAGCAGTTACTCTTTACGAGGGTGGGATACTGAAGCTTTCTTT.

The V call is TRBV10-3, the J call TRBJ1-2, with 7 nucleotides matching TRBD1. This CDR3 has 14 residues. The junction had 10 bases not matched to a gene; V was cut back by 4 bases and J by 8 bases. CDR1 and CDR2 (germline): ENHRY, SYGVKD. The CDR3 is CAISGAGGRLGYTF. In DNA form, the CDR3 reads TGTGCCATCAGTGGGGCAGGGGGACGTTTGGGCTACACCTTC.

This clone was seen a few times. The chain carries TRBV10-3 and TRBJ1-1, with a weak D call TRBD1 (5 bases). Germline lookup yields CDR1 ENHRY and CDR2 SYGVKD. The CDR3 consists of 13 residues. V was pared by 5 bases and J by 5 bases, with 12 bases between. The CDR3 sequence is CAISIGESTEAFF. In DNA, the CDR3 is TGTGCCATCAGTATAGGGGAATCAACTGAAGCTTTCTTT.

This clone has at least ten counts. CDR3 in amino acids: CASSLNRAMGTEAFF. The CDR3, as DNA: TGTGCCAGCAGCTTAAACAGGGCAATGGGCACTGAAGCTTTCTTT. This chain joins TRBV7-3 and TRBJ1-1; weak D call: TRBD1 (6 bases). The CDR3 is made up of 15 amino acids. V gave up 1 base and J gave up 4 bases, with 13 bases separating them. Germline loops: CDR1 SGHTA, CDR2 FQGTGA.